This paragraph reports one T cell receptor (beta chain). The data stem from a study of T cells in Graves' hyperthyroidism and ophthalmopathy. Germline trimming cut 5 bases from V and 9 bases from J; bases unmatched to any gene: 6. The CDR3 runs 13 residues. Looked up from germline, CDR1 is SEHNR and CDR2 is FQNEAQ (reference sequence). Criteria for exclusion of patients were uncontrolled infection, other autoimmune disease, pregnancy or lactation. Diagnoses were made from clinical symptoms, serum measures (thyroxine and TRAb), thyroid ultrasound and orbital computed tomography. Authors of the study amplified TCR beta CDR3 regions from RNA transcripts. The HTBI primer set was used in a first-round RT-PCR of the TCR CDR3. TCRdb independently ran MiXCR on the multiplex PCR reads; one entry per CDR3 protein. The sample lists about 290,000 distinct CDR3 sequences, about a sixth seen once, with around 55% in the top ten.

The chain carries TRBV7-9 and TRBJ2-5; 10 bases fit TRBD1. This TCR derives from a woman between 55 and 75 years old with Graves' ophthalmopathy. What was sequenced was blood. In nucleotides, the CDR3 is TGTGCCAGCAGCGTAGGGACAGGGGTTGCCCAGTACTTC. Amino acid sequence: CASSVGTGVAQYF.